This T cell receptor beta chain originates from a study of sequential checkpoint blockade in melanoma. Overall study context: Under 25 patients had matched tumor biopsies before treatment and at week 13 after nivolumab or ipilimumab alone.

Generated by immunoSEQ multiplex PCR, the TCRdb table keeps only in-frame clones and is missing some. Counted here are around 35,000 clones, 30% to 35% occurring once; the ten biggest clones make up 1.5% to 2%. In this sample, this clone turned up many times. As yet, its antigen is unknown. The CDR3 loop spans 12 amino acids. Trimming took 6 bases from V and 3 from J, leaving 9 bases between them. The germline V gene encodes CDR1 MNHGY and CDR2 SAAAGT. Treatment indicated: randomized to nivolumab then ipilimumab (arm A) or the reverse (arm B). Study results and caveats: PD-L1 staining and CD8+ counts, not mutational load, tracked tumor T-cell clonality.

J is TRBJ2-7 and V is TRBV6-8; D is unclear. This TCR was sampled from a human donor with melanoma. This specimen consisted of tumor tissue (inferred from file names), obtained from a patient given nivolumab and ipilimumab in sequence. The CDR3 bases are TGTGCCAGCAGCAGTCAGAACTACGAGCAGTACTTC. Its translation: CASSSQNYEQYF.